These T cell receptor beta chains were read from a single sample in a study of technical replicates of blood from a few donors. Some clones are missing from TCRdb's copy, which holds only in-frame ones; the method was immunoSEQ multiplex PCR. In the table there are under 100,000 clones, 95% of which are singletons. The sample consisted of T cells isolated from PBMCs. Every receptor here comes from a human donor in good health. CDR3s include the opening cysteine and the closing phenylalanine or tryptophan.

v_call	j_call	cdr3_aa
TRBV19	TRBJ1-2	CASMGTGGQRTKGYTF
TRBV6-5	TRBJ1-4	CASSRTATNEKLFF
TRBV7-8	TRBJ1-2	CASSLRLGGYGYTF
TRBV11-2	TRBJ2-7	CASSLDGQNYYEQYF
TRBV12-5	TRBJ1-1	CASGVGHQVAFF
TRBV19	TRBJ1-2	CASSTPTGTGFINYGYTF
TRBV27	TRBJ1-2	CASRITGGADYGYTF
TRBV5-1	TRBJ2-7	CASSLDGYEQYF
TRBV29-1	TRBJ2-2	CSARTGITGELFF
TRBV2	TRBJ1-2	CASSGQGATFRYGYTF
TRBV7-9	TRBJ2-7	CASSFTSGVAYEQYF
TRBV7-9	TRBJ2-4	CASSLIPGKNIQYF
TRBV7-6	TRBJ2-3	CASSSRRDIPDTQYF
TRBV5-6	TRBJ2-1	CASSLAREYDPGNEQFF
TRBV5-1	TRBJ2-1	CASSLLEGTEQFF
TRBV6-6	TRBJ2-1	CASHLRDRTLNEQFF
TRBV5-8	TRBJ2-3	CASSFERGSTDTQYF
TRBV10-3	TRBJ2-5	CATGNGLAGKETQYF
TRBV4-1	TRBJ2-3	CASSRKGGGESTDTQYF
TRBV28	TRBJ1-4	CASSTRTGATNEKLFF
TRBV18	TRBJ2-7	CASSPSQTSGPYEQYF
TRBV4-2	TRBJ1-1	CASAIIGGNTEAFF
TRBV21-1	TRBJ2-2	CASRNSGKTGELFF